The T cell receptor beta chain described here comes from a study of blood T cell repertoires in COVID-19. Across the study: PBMCs, B-cell-depleted T cells, or T cells provided the cDNA or gDNA that made up the material.

CDR1 is SGHRS and CDR2 is YFSETQ in the germline V gene. This CDR3 region has 15 residues. V dropped 0 bases and J dropped 0 bases, with 10 bases sitting between them. Everyone who took part was about 18 to 90 years old, and they came from about two dozen US areas. Here immunoSEQ multiplex PCR was the method, and the copy in TCRdb shows in-frame clones only, minus some. The sample comprises some 430,000 clones, roughly 88% of which are singletons, and 0.6% rests with the top ten. The sample was PBMCs or T cells enriched from blood (not recorded which). The J gene is TRBJ2-7, the V gene TRBV5-1, with D perhaps TRBD1 (5 bases). The source is a man younger than 30 who had recovered from COVID-19. In DNA, the CDR3 is TGCGCCAGCAGCTTGGCGACAGCAAACTCCTACGAGCAGTACTTC. It yields the protein CASSLATANSYEQYF.